The 26 T cell receptor beta chains below come from one sample, sequenced in a study of OX40 agonist ivuxolimab in advanced cancers. Generated by immunoSEQ multiplex PCR, the TCRdb table keeps only in-frame clones and is missing some. This sample yields tens of thousands of clones, of which 78% are seen a single time; about 17% belongs to the top ten. The sequencing here drew on CD4+ or CD8+ T cells sorted from blood, taken in a trial of the OX40 agonist ivuxolimab. The receptor source for this set is an adult with an advanced solid tumor such as melanoma, head and neck, liver or kidney cancer.

The chain links TRBV19 to TRBJ2-1, with TRBD2 matching over 13 bases. CDR1 LNHDA and CDR2 SQIVND come from the germline V gene (reference sequence). This CDR3 contains 15 residues. The V and J ends lost 5 bases and 4 bases, in that order; junction bases with no gene match: 2. CDR3 bases: TGTGCCAGTAGTGGGGGACTAGCGGGGTACAATGAGCAGTTCTTC. Its translation: CASSGGLAGYNEQFF.

This clone was counted between two and nine times. V and J are TRBV27 and TRBJ1-1; 7 nucleotides match TRBD1. The V gene end was trimmed by 3 bases and the J gene end by 6 bases; junction bases not matched to a gene: 7. The V gene's germline CDR1 is MNHEY and CDR2 SMNVEV (reference sequence). The CDR3 is 14 residues long. CDR3 sequence (DNA): TGTGCCAGCAGTTTGGTTGAGGGGGCCTCTGAAGCTTTCTTT. Its translation is CASSLVEGASEAFF.

The chain couples TRBV7-2 to TRBJ2-3; D may match TRBD1 or TRBD2 (5 bases each). Germline values: CDR1 SGHTA, CDR2 FQGNSA. The V gene lost 1 base and the J gene lost 6 bases, with 8 bases spanning the gap. This CDR3 has 13 residues. The CDR3 sequence: CASSLGWGDTQYF. The CDR3 DNA is TGTGCCAGCAGCTTAGGCTGGGGGGATACGCAGTATTTT. Variable domain in full (rest from reference TRBV7-2 and TRBJ2-3): GAGVSQSPSNKVTEKGKDVELRCDPISGHTALYWYRQSLGQGLEFLIYFQGNSAPDKSGLPSDRFSAERTGGSVSTLTIQRTQQEDSAVYLCASSLGWGDTQYFGPGTRLTVL.

The gene calls are TRBV28 and TRBJ2-1; D not certain. The CDR3 covers 12 residues. CDR1 is MDHEN and CDR2 is SYDVKM in the germline V gene. Trimming removed 3 bases at V and 6 bases at J, with 6 bases between. The CDR3 coding sequence is TGTGCCAGCAGTTTGACTTTCAATGAGCAGTTCTTC. Protein sequence: CASSLTFNEQFF.

The chain has TRBV6-1 and TRBJ2-1; 7 bases line up with TRBD2. V gave up 11 bases and J gave up 8 bases; unmatched junction bases: 9. This CDR3 region has 12 residues. Looked up from germline, CDR1 is MNHNS and CDR2 is SASEGT. CDR3 loop: CAGENGGDEQFF. As DNA, the CDR3 is TGTGCCGGGGAGAATGGGGGGGATGAGCAGTTCTTC.

This chain links TRBV19 with TRBJ1-4; TRBD1 agrees at 8 bases. The CDR3 has 15 residues. With 5 bases clipped from V and 8 bases from J, the junction kept 10 bases outside the gene matches. Germline V gives CDR1 LNHDA, CDR2 SQIVND (reference sequence). CDR3 sequence: CASSVDTGQGEKLFF. CDR3 coding DNA: TGTGCCAGTAGTGTTGACACTGGACAGGGCGAAAAACTGTTTTTT.

The V call is TRBV28, the J call TRBJ1-2; weak D call: TRBD1 (5 bases). V was trimmed by 6 bases and J by 8 bases, leaving 19 bases between them. CDR3 size: 14 residues. Germline CDR1 and CDR2: MDHEN and SYDVKM. The CDR3, as DNA: TGTGCCAGCAGCCTCCTGGGGGGAGGAAACGGCTACACCTTC. As protein: CASSLLGGGNGYTF.

The CDR3 is CASGPGTGHQPQHF. CDR3 in DNA: TGTGCCAGCGGTCCCGGGACAGGGCATCAGCCCCAGCATTTT. The chain uses TRBV6-5 and TRBJ1-5; 9 bases fit TRBD1. Trimming took 8 bases from V and 5 from J; bases not matched to a gene: 7. Looked up from germline, CDR1 is MNHEY and CDR2 is SVGAGI. The CDR3 loop spans 14 amino acids.

The sample holds a few counts of this clone. This chain joins TRBV19 and TRBJ2-7, with 7 bases fitting TRBD2. Trimming removed 3 bases from V and 5 bases from J; junction bases left unmatched: 13. This CDR3 contains 16 residues. Germline assignment: CDR1 LNHDA and CDR2 SQIVND (reference sequence). The CDR3 region is CASSIGGMTVVNEQYF. The CDR3 DNA sequence: TGTGCCAGTAGTATCGGGGGGATGACAGTGGTGAACGAGCAGTACTTC.

Relative to its sample, this clone is medium-sized (0.01 to 0.1%). The rearrangement uses TRBV10-1 and TRBJ2-7, with D unresolved. V shed 0 bases and J shed 3 bases, with 6 bases lying between them. The CDR3 covers 13 residues. Germline CDR1 is WNHNN and CDR2 is SYGVQD (reference sequence). CDR3 residues: CASSESGVYEQYF. DNA of the CDR3: TGCGCCAGCAGTGAGTCGGGTGTCTACGAGCAGTACTTC.

The chain employs TRBV5-4 and TRBJ1-5, with unresolved D. CDR1 is SGHNT, CDR2 YYREEE, per germline (reference sequence). CDR3 length: 13 residues. Trimming pared 1 base from V and 9 bases from J, leaving 11 bases between. CDR3 bases: TGTGCCAGCAGCTTGAATAAGGCTACGCCCCAGCATTTT. This gives the protein CASSLNKATPQHF.

The chain combines TRBV11-1 with TRBJ2-7; TRBD2 agrees at 8 bases. After removal of 1 base from V and 0 bases from J, the junction contained 5 bases not matched to a gene. The CDR3 has 16 amino acids. Germline CDR1 SGHAT, CDR2 FQDESV (reference sequence). CDR3 nucleotides: TGTGCCAGCAGCTTAGGGCTTAGCGGGGCCTCCTACGAGCAGTACTTC. Its translation: CASSLGLSGASYEQYF.

The chain couples TRBV5-1 to TRBJ2-5; D is perhaps TRBD2 (5 bases). Germline CDR1 and CDR2: SGHRS and YFSETQ. The CDR3 has 16 residues. V lost 4 bases to trimming and J lost 5 bases, with 21 bases between them. CDR3 amino acids: CASSNAVLAGEETQYF. CDR3 in DNA: TGCGCCAGCAGCAATGCGGTCCTAGCTGGGGAGGAGACCCAGTACTTC.

The chain joins TRBV5-6 to TRBJ1-2, with a tentative D call TRBD1 (6 bases). The germline CDR1 and CDR2 sequences are SGHDT and YYEEEE. The V gene lost 4 bases and the J gene lost 3 bases, with 19 bases spanning the gap. The CDR3 has 16 amino acids. The CDR3 DNA sequence: TGTGCCAGCAGCCCGCTAAGTACAGGGTTTGACTATGGCTACACCTTC. Its translation is CASSPLSTGFDYGYTF.

The rearrangement joins TRBV15 to TRBJ1-2; D not resolved. Germline CDR1 and CDR2: LNHNV and YYDKDF (reference sequence). The CDR3 runs 15 residues. V shed 1 base and J shed 4 bases, with 13 bases lying between them. The CDR3 loop reads CATSRASPSPYGYTF. CDR3 coding DNA: TGTGCCACCAGCAGAGCCTCGCCTTCGCCCTATGGCTACACCTTC.

The chain couples TRBV10-3 to TRBJ2-3; 10 positions agree with TRBD2. The CDR3 extends over 14 amino acids. V shed 5 bases, J shed 5 bases, and the junction held 4 bases outside the gene matches. Germline-derived CDR1 and CDR2 are ENHRY and SYGVKD. CDR3 loop: CAISSGGEVDTQYF. The CDR3, as DNA: TGTGCCATCAGTAGCGGGGGGGAAGTAGATACGCAGTATTTT.

The chain couples TRBV7-9 to TRBJ2-1; D is ambiguous. Germline CDR1 is SEHNR and CDR2 is FQNEAQ (reference sequence). The CDR3 totals 16 residues. Deletions cut 2 bases from V and 5 bases from J, with 16 bases between. CDR3 in DNA: TGTGCCAGCAGCTTATCAAGTCCCACGCCTAACAATGAGCAGTTCTTC. This encodes CASSLSSPTPNNEQFF.

The CDR3 DNA follows: TGTGCCAGCAGCTTGGGGAATCAGCCCCAGCATTTT. It specifies CASSLGNQPQHF. The chain recombines TRBV5-5 with TRBJ1-5; unclear D gene. Trimming shortened V by 0 bases and J by 4 bases, and 2 bases separated the two germline ends. The CDR3 contains 12 residues. Germline V gene lookup returns CDR1 SGHKS and CDR2 YYEKEE (reference sequence).

V usage is TRBV19 and J usage is TRBJ1-5; TRBD1 might be the D (5 bases). Germline V gives CDR1 LNHDA, CDR2 SQIVND (reference sequence). The CDR3 runs 16 residues. Deletions cut 2 bases from V and 5 bases from J, with 16 bases between. The CDR3 region is CASSINPSRVDQPQHF. The CDR3 region has the DNA TGTGCCAGTAGTATAAACCCGAGCAGGGTGGATCAGCCCCAGCATTTT.

The V call is TRBV6-9, the J call TRBJ2-3, with D perhaps matching TRBD2 (6 bases). Per germline, CDR1 MNHGY and CDR2 SVAAGI. Trimming took off 5 bases at V and 0 bases at J, with 12 bases between the two ends. The CDR3 has 15 amino acids. CDR3 sequence: CASSPLAFSTDTQYF. DNA for the CDR3: TGTGCCAGCAGTCCGCTAGCGTTTAGCACAGATACGCAGTATTTT.

This clone has a handful of counts. The chain recombines TRBV28 with TRBJ2-5; either TRBD1 or TRBD2 may supply D (5 bases each). CDR1 is MDHEN and CDR2 is SYDVKM in the germline V gene. This CDR3 spans 14 amino acids. V was trimmed by 8 bases and J by 5 bases, leaving 18 bases between them. This CDR3 reads CASAPVGVRETQYF. CDR3 bases: TGTGCCAGCGCCCCCGTGGGGGTACGGGAGACCCAGTACTTC.

J is TRBJ2-7 and V is TRBV28, with 8 bases identical to TRBD2. The CDR3 extends over 14 amino acids. Trimming took 8 bases from V and 3 from J; bases not matched to a gene: 9. The germline V gene has CDR1 MDHEN and CDR2 SYDVKM. Here the CDR3 reads CASWGREGLYEQYF. Written as DNA, the CDR3 is TGTGCCAGCTGGGGCCGGGAGGGCCTCTACGAGCAGTACTTC.

In DNA form, the CDR3 reads TGCGCCAGCAGCTTAAGGAGGGGCTCTGGTGCCGAGCAGTACTTC. Encoded protein: CASSLRRGSGAEQYF. V and J are TRBV5-1 and TRBJ2-7; TRBD2 might be the D (6 bases). The length of the CDR3 is 15 residues. Trimming cost V 2 bases and J 6 bases, with 18 bases left between them. Per the germline V gene, CDR1 is SGHRS and CDR2 is YFSETQ.

This chain uses TRBV7-2 with TRBJ2-1; TRBD1 is a possible D gene (6 bases). Trimming left V 5 bases short and J 4 bases short, with 15 bases between. Germline V lookup: CDR1 SGHTA, CDR2 FQGNSA. The CDR3 loop spans 15 amino acids. The CDR3 DNA reads as TGTGCCAGCAGCCCAGGACCCCAGGGGTACAATGAGCAGTTCTTC. It is translated as CASSPGPQGYNEQFF.

This clone was picked up a small number of times. The chain recombines TRBV5-1 with TRBJ2-6; unclear D gene. The germline V gene has CDR1 SGHRS and CDR2 YFSETQ. This CDR3 is 14 amino acids long. V gave up 5 bases and J gave up 0 bases, with 6 bases separating them. The CDR3: CASSVLSGANVLTF. In nucleotides, the CDR3 is TGCGCCAGCAGTGTACTCTCTGGGGCCAACGTCCTGACTTTC.

To note about this clone: One end of the junction varies from germline; a read error may be responsible. The chain recombines TRBV9 with TRBJ2-5; D gene uncertain. The germline V gene has CDR1 SGDLS and CDR2 YYNGEE. The CDR3 is made up of 10 amino acids. As DNA, the CDR3 is TGTGCCAGCAGCATGGACGGCCCTGACTTC. It is translated as CASSMDGPDF.